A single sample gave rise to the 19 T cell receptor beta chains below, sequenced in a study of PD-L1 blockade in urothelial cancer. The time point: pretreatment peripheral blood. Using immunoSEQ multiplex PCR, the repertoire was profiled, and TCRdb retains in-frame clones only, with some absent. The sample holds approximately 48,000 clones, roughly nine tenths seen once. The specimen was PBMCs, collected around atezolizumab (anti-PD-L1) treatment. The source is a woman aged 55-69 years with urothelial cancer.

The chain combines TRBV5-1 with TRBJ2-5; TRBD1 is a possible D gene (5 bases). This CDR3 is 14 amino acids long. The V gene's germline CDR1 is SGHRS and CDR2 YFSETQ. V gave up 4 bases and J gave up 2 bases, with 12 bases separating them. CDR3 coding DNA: TGCGCCAGCAGCGTCCTGGGGCAGCAAGAGACCCAGTACTTC. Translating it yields CASSVLGQQETQYF.

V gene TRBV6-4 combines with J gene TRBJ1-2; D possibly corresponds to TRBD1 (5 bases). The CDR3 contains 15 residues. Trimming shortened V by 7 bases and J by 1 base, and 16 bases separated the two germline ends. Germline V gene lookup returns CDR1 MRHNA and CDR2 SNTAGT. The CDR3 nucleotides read TGTGCCAGCACCCCGACAGCGGGATTTAACTATGGCTACACCTTC. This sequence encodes CASTPTAGFNYGYTF.

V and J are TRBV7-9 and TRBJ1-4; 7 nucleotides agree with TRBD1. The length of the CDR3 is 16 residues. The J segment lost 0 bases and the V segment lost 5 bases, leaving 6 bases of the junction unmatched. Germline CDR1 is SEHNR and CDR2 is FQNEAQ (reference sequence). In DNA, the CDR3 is TGTGCCAGCAGCCCGGACAGGTTTGCAACTAATGAAAAACTGTTTTTT. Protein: CASSPDRFATNEKLFF.

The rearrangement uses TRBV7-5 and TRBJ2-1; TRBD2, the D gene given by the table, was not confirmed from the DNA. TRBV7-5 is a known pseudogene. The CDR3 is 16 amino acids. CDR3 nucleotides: TGTGCCAGAAGCTTAGGACTAGCGGGGGGGCCTGGGGAGCAGTTCTTC. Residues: CARSLGLAGGPGEQFF.

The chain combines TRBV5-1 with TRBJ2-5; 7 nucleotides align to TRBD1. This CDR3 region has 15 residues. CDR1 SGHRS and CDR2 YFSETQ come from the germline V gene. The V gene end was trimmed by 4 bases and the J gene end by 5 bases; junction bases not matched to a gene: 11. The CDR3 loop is CASSQIGQDKETQYF. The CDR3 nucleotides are TGCGCCAGCAGCCAAATCGGACAGGATAAGGAGACCCAGTACTTC.

The CDR3 region is CASSPAGTGIIYGYTF. DNA for the CDR3: TGTGCCAGCAGCCCTGCTGGGACAGGGATTATCTATGGCTACACCTTC. The chain has TRBV7-9 and TRBJ1-2; TRBD1 matches at 9 bases. Trimming took 5 bases from V and 4 from J; bases not matched to a gene: 11. The CDR3 length is 16 residues. Per germline, CDR1 SEHNR and CDR2 FQNEAQ (reference sequence).

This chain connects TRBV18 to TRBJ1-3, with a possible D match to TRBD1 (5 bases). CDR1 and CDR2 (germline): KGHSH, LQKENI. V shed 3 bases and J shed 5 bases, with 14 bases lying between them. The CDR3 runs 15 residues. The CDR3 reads CASSPDRQKRNTIYF. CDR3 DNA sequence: TGTGCCAGCTCACCTGACCGACAGAAAAGAAACACCATATATTTT.

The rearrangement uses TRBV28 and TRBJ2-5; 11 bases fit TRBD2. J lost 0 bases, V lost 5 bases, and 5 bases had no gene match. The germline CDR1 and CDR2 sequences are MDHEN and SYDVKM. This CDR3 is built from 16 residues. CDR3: CASSTTSGTYQETQYF. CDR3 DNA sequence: TGTGCCAGCAGTACGACTAGCGGGACTTACCAAGAGACCCAGTACTTC.

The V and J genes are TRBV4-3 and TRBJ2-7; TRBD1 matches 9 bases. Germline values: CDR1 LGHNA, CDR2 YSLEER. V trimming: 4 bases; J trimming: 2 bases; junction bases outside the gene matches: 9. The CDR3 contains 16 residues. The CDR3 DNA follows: TGCGCCAGCAGCCCTCGCTGGACAGGGGACCCCTACGAGCAGTACTTC. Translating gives CASSPRWTGDPYEQYF.

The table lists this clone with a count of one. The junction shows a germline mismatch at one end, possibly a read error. The DNA of the CDR3 is TGTGCCAGCTCACCCGGGACAGGGGAGAGCCAGTACTTC. Translating it yields CASSPGTGESQYF. The J gene is TRBJ2-5, the V gene TRBV18; 10 nucleotides agree with TRBD1. This CDR3 has 13 amino acids. The germline V gene encodes CDR1 KGHSH and CDR2 LQKENI.

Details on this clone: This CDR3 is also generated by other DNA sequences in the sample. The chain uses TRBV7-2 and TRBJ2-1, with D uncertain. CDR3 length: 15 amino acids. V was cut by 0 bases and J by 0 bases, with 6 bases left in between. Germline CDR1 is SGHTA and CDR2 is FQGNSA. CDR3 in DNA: TGTGCCAGCAGCTTAGCGGCAGGCTCCTACAATGAGCAGTTCTTC. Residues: CASSLAAGSYNEQFF. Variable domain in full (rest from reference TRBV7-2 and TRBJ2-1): GAGVSQSPSNKVTEKGKDVELRCDPISGHTALYWYRQSLGQGLEFLIYFQGNSAPDKSGLPSDRFSAERTGGSVSTLTIQRTQQEDSAVYLCASSLAAGSYNEQFFGPGTRLTVL.

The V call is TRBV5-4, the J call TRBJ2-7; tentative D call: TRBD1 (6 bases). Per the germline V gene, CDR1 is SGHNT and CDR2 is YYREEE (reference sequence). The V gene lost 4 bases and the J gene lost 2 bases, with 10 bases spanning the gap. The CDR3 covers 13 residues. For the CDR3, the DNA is TGTGCCAGCAGCCCTCGGGACACCTACGAGCAGTACTTC. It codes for CASSPRDTYEQYF.

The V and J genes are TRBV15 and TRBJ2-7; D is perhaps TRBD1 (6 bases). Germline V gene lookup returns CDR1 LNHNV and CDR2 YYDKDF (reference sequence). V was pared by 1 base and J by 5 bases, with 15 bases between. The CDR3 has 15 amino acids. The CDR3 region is CATSRGDNLKDEQYF. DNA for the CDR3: TGTGCCACCAGCAGAGGGGACAACTTGAAAGACGAGCAGTACTTC. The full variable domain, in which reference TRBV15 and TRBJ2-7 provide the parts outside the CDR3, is DAMVIQNPRYQVTQFGKPVTLSCSQTLNHNVMYWYQQKSSQAPKLLFHYYDKDFNNEADTPDNFQSRRPNTSFCFLDIRSPGLGDTAMYLCATSRGDNLKDEQYFGPGTRLTVT.

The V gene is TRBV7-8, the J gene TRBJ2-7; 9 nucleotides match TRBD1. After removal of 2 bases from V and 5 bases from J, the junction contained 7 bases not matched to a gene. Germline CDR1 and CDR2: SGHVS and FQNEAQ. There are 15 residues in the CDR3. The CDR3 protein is CASSLSGDRAHEQYF. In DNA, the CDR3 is TGTGCCAGCAGCTTATCGGGGGACAGGGCCCACGAGCAGTACTTC.

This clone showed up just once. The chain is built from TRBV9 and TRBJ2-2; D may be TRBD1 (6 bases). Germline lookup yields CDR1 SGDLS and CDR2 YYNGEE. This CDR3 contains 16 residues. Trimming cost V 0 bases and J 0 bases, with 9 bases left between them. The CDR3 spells CASSVAQGANTGELFF. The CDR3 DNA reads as TGTGCCAGCAGCGTAGCACAGGGAGCGAACACCGGGGAGCTGTTTTTT.

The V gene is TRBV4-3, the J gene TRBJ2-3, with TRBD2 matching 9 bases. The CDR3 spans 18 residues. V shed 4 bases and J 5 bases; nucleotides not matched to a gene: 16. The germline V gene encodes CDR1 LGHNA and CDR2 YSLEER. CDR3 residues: CASSRGSGRLFSGDTQYF. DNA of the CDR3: TGCGCCAGCAGCCGGGGTAGCGGGAGACTCTTCTCAGGAGATACGCAGTATTTT.

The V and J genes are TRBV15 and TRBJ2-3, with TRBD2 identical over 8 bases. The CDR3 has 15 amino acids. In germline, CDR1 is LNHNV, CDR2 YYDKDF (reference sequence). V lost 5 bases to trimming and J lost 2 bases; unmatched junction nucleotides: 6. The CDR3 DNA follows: TGTGCCACCAGCGTAGGCGGGGGGACCACAGATACGCAGTATTTT. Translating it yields CATSVGGGTTDTQYF. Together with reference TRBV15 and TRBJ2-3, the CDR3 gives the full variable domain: DAMVIQNPRYQVTQFGKPVTLSCSQTLNHNVMYWYQQKSSQAPKLLFHYYDKDFNNEADTPDNFQSRRPNTSFCFLDIRSPGLGDTAMYLCATSVGGGTTDTQYFGPGTRLTVL.

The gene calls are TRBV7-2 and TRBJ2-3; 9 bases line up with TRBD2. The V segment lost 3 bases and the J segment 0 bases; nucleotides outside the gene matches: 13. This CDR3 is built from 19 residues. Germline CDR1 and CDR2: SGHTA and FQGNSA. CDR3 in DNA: TGTGCCAGCAGCTTTCCGGAGACTAGCGGAAGGAGAAGCACAGATACGCAGTATTTT. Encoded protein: CASSFPETSGRRSTDTQYF.

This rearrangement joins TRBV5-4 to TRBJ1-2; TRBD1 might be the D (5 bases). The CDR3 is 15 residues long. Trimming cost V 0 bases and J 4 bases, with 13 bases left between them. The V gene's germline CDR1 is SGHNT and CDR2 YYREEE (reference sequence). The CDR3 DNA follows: TGTGCCAGCAGCTTGGACGGGGGACGGATCTATGGCTACACCTTC. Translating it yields CASSLDGGRIYGYTF.